This paragraph covers one TCR beta chain sequence. The clone's antigen remains unknown. Base qualities are not at hand, and no much larger clone is one base apart. Here V drops 4 bases and J drops 5 bases, and the junction holds 8 bases not matched to any gene. The germline V gene specifies SGHRS as CDR1 and YFSETQ as CDR2. The CDR3 measures 15 amino acids from cysteine to phenylalanine. CDR3 DNA is the only sequence kept; it has 45 bases, read in frame from the first base. TCR CDR3 regions were amplified from genomic DNA by multiplex PCR using the deep immunoSEQ assay. Extracted genomic DNA from each cell subset was distributed evenly across all wells of several immunoSEQ 96-well plates, and each plate was treated as a replicate. Each replicate PCR for sorted subsets received approximately 200 ng genomic DNA, equal to roughly 33,000 T cell genomes. Purified libraries were quantified with a Qubit 3.0 fluorometer, sized on a Bioanalyzer 2100, and re-quantified with the KAPA Library Quantification kit. Every immunoSEQ 96-well plate was sequenced on a dedicated single-read 150-cycle Illumina NextSeq 550 flow cell. The study's processing was this. The immunoSEQ output contained only junctional sequences without quality scores, so filtering could not match that applied to full-length reads. To assign V/J genes and CDR3, sequences were annotated against IMGT germline references using PyIR, a Python wrapper for IgBLAST v1.9. Reads with weak V/J assignments (E-value above 1e-6), missing CDR3, stop codons, out-of-frame junctions, or ambiguous translated residues were removed. A V3J clonotype was defined by an identical inferred V gene, J gene, and CDR3 amino acid sequence. Percentage overlap between repertoires was computed as shared unique clonotypes divided by the size of the smaller repertoire. Three approaches were used to assess repertoire richness: RTK rarefaction, the Chao1 estimator, and Recon v2.1 estimates of unobserved clonotypes. OLGA was used to compute generation probabilities for all TCRbeta clonotypes that the gDNA method yielded from a few donors. This is the immuneACCESS table as TCRdb keeps it, with only in-frame sequences that have V and J called. A part of the clones is gone; compared with another copy, unresolved V genes explain less than half, and the rest is unexplained. V and J calls plus clone size are reproduced from that table; the DNA served to infer D and trimming. Present in this sample are 2 million to 3 million clones, around 90% of which were seen just once. The ten largest clones add up to about 0.13% of the sample.

These data belong to a study of shared clonotypes between healthy human individuals (dated by TCRdb to the early 2020s). Regarding the research as a whole: A few men and two women, aged 18 to 49 years, made up the cohort. Per donor, three plates each were used for CD4 naive and CD4 memory, two for CD8 naive, and one for CD8 memory. Blood TCR repertoires of about 5 healthy adults were deeply sequenced to estimate repertoire size and the extent of clonotype sharing between individuals. Different laboratories and diverse techniques were used to prepare libraries and sequence TCR repertoires, to increase sequencing depth and limit assay-specific biases. Leukapheresis yielded between about 0.9 and 8.9 billion PBMCs per donor. The full study reports these points: Incomplete sequencing was indicated by rarefaction of sorted-subset datasets, despite the large sequencing depth. Pairwise subsampling led to the expectation that sequencing depth would affect the degree of clonotype sharing among donors. Estimated clonotype richness was generally larger for naive than for memory subsets. When a few donors were compared, the shared fraction of clonotypes was about 5% for naive CD4, around 3.6% for naive CD8, about 2.4% for memory CD4, and 0.35% to 0.4% for memory CD8. Because the study included only a small number of donors, the genetic and exposure-history diversity represented was limited. Only blood was sampled, and tissue TCR repertoires likely differ from those in blood. Compared with non-shared clonotypes, the clonotypes found in all four sorted-subset donors had higher generation probabilities.

Donors were healthy HIV-negative adults with no recently reported acute infections or vaccinations. Only Caucasian adults living in Nashville, Tennessee, USA were represented among the donors. Magnetic negative selection was used to enrich CD4+ T cells, after which naive cells were positively selected on CD45RA and the negative fraction became the memory subset. Blood was collected by leukapheresis, and PBMCs were isolated by Ficoll-Histopaque density gradient centrifugation and then cryopreserved in liquid nitrogen vapor phase. Purity and quantity of every magnetically sorted T cell population were checked by analytical flow cytometry. Genomic DNA was isolated from every sorted fraction and measured by UV absorbance on a Nanodrop 2000c.

Sequencing input: naive CD4+ T cells sorted from blood. What this sample's cell subset or site label stands for: CD45RA+ positively selected. The origin of this receptor is a man between 18 and 29 years old in good health. The chain employs TRBV5-1 and TRBJ2-7, with 11 bases matching TRBD2. The CDR3 in this case is CASSALAGVRDEQYF. DNA sequence: TGCGCCAGCAGCGCACTAGCGGGAGTTCGCGACGAGCAGTACTTC.